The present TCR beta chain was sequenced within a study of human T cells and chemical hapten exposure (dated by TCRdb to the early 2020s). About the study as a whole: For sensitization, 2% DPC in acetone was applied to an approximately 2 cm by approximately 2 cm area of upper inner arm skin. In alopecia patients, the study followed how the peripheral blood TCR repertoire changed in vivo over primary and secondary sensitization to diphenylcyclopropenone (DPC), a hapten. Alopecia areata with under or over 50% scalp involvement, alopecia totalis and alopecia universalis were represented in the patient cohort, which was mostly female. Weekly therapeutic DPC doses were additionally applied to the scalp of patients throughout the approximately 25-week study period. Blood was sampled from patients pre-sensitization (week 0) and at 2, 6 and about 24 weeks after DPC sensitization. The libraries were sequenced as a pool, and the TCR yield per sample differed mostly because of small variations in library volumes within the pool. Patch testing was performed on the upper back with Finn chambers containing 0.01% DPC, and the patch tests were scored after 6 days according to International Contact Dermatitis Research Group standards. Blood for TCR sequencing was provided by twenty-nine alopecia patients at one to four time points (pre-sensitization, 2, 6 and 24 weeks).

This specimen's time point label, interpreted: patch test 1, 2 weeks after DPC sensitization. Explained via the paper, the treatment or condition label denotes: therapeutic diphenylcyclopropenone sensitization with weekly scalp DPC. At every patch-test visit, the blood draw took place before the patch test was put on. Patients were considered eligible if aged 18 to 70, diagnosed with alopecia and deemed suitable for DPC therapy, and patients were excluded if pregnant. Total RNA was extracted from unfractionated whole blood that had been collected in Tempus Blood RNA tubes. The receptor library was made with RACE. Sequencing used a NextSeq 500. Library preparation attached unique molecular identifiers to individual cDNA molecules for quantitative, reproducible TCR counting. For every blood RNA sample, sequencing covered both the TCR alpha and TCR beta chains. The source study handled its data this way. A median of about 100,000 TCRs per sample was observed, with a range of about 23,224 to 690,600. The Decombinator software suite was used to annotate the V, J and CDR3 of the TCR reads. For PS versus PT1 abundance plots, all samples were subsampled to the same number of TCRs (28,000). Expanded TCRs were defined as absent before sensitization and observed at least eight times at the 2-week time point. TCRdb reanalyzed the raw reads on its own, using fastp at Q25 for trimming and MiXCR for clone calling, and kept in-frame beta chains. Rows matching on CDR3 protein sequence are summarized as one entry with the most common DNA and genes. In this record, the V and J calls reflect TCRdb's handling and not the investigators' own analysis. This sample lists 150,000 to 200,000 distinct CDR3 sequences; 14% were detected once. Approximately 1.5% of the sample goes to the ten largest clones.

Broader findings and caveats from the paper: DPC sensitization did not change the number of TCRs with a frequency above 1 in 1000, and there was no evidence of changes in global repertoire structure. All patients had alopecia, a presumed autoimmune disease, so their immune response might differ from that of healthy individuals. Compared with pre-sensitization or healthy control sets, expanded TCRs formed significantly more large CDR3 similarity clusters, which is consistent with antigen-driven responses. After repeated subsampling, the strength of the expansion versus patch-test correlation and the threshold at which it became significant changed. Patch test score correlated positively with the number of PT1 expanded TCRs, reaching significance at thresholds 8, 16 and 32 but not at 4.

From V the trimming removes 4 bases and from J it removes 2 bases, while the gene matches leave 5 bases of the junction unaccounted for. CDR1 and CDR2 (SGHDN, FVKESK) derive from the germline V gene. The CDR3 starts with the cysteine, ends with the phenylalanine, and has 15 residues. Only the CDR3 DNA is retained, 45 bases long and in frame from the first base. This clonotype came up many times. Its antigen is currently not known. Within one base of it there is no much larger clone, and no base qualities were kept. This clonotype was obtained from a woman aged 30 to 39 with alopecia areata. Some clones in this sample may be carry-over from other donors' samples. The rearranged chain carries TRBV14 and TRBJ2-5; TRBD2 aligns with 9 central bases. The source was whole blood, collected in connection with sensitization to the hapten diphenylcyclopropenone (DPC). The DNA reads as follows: TGTGCCAGCAGCCTGGTAGCGGGGGAGCAAGAGACCCAGTACTTC. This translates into CASSLVAGEQETQYF.